This TCR beta chain was sequenced for a study of regulatory T cells in long-lasting Graves disease. Stated time point: newly diagnosed GD, antithyroid drugs for less than 3 months. Scientists built the TCR library using RNA that was extracted from PBMCs. Details on this clonotype: Its antigen is as yet unknown.

Sequencing libraries for TCR beta were prepared with iRepertoire HTBI primers and Arm-PCR of CDR3 regions. Study processing details: The study identified more than 55 TRBV and some 15 TRBJ segments across samples. Each CDR3 protein gets one entry after TCRdb re-called the multiplex PCR reads with MiXCR. The V and J calls and clone size are TCRdb's, not the authors'. The table lists 250,000 to 400,000 distinct CDR3 sequences, 15% to 20% of them singletons. General study findings and limits: TRBV28, TRBJ1-2 and TRBJ2-5 were favored in persistent disease.

V lost 2 bases and J lost 1; bases outside the gene matches: 6. The CDR3 is made up of 16 amino acids. Germline V gene lookup returns CDR1 DFQATT and CDR2 SNEGSKA (reference sequence). Sequenced material: peripheral blood mononuclear cells (PBMCs), taken at new diagnosis, from a patient treated with antithyroid drugs. The chain uses TRBV20-1 and TRBJ2-5; 11 bases agree with TRBD2. The source of this sequence is a female donor with Graves disease. CDR3 amino acids: CSARLAGGGAQETQYF. CDR3 coding DNA: TGCAGTGCTAGACTAGCGGGAGGAGGGGCCCAAGAGACCCAGTACTTC.